This is a list of T cell receptor beta chains from one sample in a study of T cell responses to AZD1222 COVID-19 vaccine. Profiling relied on immunoSEQ multiplex PCR, and the TCRdb table lists in-frame clones only, not all of them. The repertoire has 90,000 to 140,000 clones, around 89% of them found once; the top ten carry about 9.1%. This sample comprised peripheral blood, obtained on day 0 of AZD1222 vaccination. Source of these receptors: an adult in good health. Both conserved end residues are part of each CDR3. A D gene is named only where the DNA matches it firmly. Clone size is not always given. Where it is, it says once, few, many or a class for expanded clones.

d_call	clone_size	v_call	j_call	cdr3_aa	cdr3_nt
.	.	TRBV24-1	TRBJ1-1	CATNGTVNTEAFF	TGTGCCACCAACGGGACGGTGAACACTGAAGCTTTCTTT
.	.	TRBV11-2	TRBJ2-2	CASSSLRHTGELFF	TGTGCCAGCAGCTCACTAAGACACACCGGGGAGCTGTTTTTT
TRBD2	once	TRBV5-1	TRBJ2-7	CASSSGLAGGLDEQYF	TGCGCCAGCAGCTCAGGACTAGCGGGGGGCTTGGACGAGCAGTACTTC
.	.	TRBV6-2/TRBV6-3	TRBJ2-7	CASSPTSYEQYF	TGTGCCAGCAGTCCAACTAGTTACGAGCAGTACTTC
TRBD1	.	TRBV3-1/TRBV3-2	TRBJ2-5	CASTLGQGEGETQYF	TGTGCCAGCACCCTCGGACAGGGGGAGGGAGAGACCCAGTACTTC
.	.	TRBV19	TRBJ1-6	CASSIDGVRSPLHF	TGTGCCAGTAGTATAGACGGGGTTCGATCACCCCTCCACTTT
TRBD1	.	TRBV7-2	TRBJ2-3	CASSLDGTGTTDTQYF	TGTGCCAGCAGCTTGGACGGGACAGGCACCACAGATACGCAGTATTTT
.	.	TRBV6-2/TRBV6-3	TRBJ2-1	CASSSGEAYNEQFF	TGTGCCAGCAGTTCCGGGGAGGCCTACAATGAGCAGTTCTTC
.	.	TRBV2	TRBJ2-2	CASREVPNTGELFF	TGTGCCAGCAGGGAGGTCCCGAACACCGGGGAGCTGTTTTTT
TRBD2	.	TRBV3-1/TRBV3-2	TRBJ2-5	CASSHRLAGGMGTQYF	TGTGCCAGCAGCCACAGACTAGCGGGAGGTATGGGGACCCAGTACTTC
TRBD2	.	TRBV19	TRBJ2-4	CASIPSGRNIQYF	TGTGCCAGTATTCCTAGCGGTCGGAACATTCAGTACTTC
.	.	TRBV15	TRBJ1-4	CATSRMRASQEKLFF	TGTGCCACCAGCAGAATGCGGGCTAGTCAGGAAAAACTGTTTTTT
TRBD1	.	TRBV18	TRBJ2-1	CASSPPTGGSYNEQFF	TGTGCCAGCTCACCACCGACAGGGGGCTCCTACAATGAGCAGTTCTTC
.	.	TRBV30	TRBJ1-1	CASERGGWNTEAFF	TGTGCTTCGGAGCGAGGGGGGTGGAACACTGAAGCTTTCTTT
.	.	TRBV7-9	TRBJ1-6	CASSPTVLNSPLHF	TGTGCCAGCAGCCCGACAGTTTTGAATTCACCCCTCCACTTT
.	.	TRBV28	TRBJ1-6	CASSPEGVTYNSPLHF	TGTGCCAGCAGCCCAGAAGGGGTTACCTATAATTCACCCCTCCACTTT
TRBD2	.	TRBV9	TRBJ2-1	CASSPLGALMTSGSSYNEQFF	TGTGCCAGCAGCCCTCTAGGGGCCCTGATGACTAGCGGGAGCTCCTACAATGAGCAGTTCTTC
.	.	TRBV7-2	TRBJ1-2	CASSLFRSPGYTF	TGTGCCAGCAGCTTATTTAGGTCCCCTGGCTACACCTTC
.	.	TRBV30	TRBJ2-3	CAWTGVSTDTQYF	TGTGCCTGGACCGGGGTGAGCACAGATACGCAGTATTTT
TRBD1	.	TRBV5-1	TRBJ2-5	CASSSGGTEETQYF	TGCGCCAGCAGCTCAGGTGGGACAGAAGAGACCCAGTACTTC
.	.	TRBV11-3	TRBJ2-3	CASSTGTLGGDTQYF	TGTGCCAGCAGCACCGGGACTCTAGGGGGAGATACGCAGTATTTT
.	once	TRBV7-2	TRBJ2-2	CASAPRHNTGELFF	TGTGCCAGCGCCCCACGCCATAACACCGGGGAGCTGTTTTTT
.	.	TRBV5-4	TRBJ2-5	CASSFPGVQETQYF	TGTGCCAGCAGCTTTCCGGGAGTGCAAGAGACCCAGTACTTC
TRBD1	.	TRBV7-9	TRBJ2-7	CASSRTGAYEQYF	TGTGCCAGCAGCCGGACAGGGGCCTACGAGCAGTACTTC
.	.	TRBV10-1	TRBJ1-1	CASSDSGPNTEAFF	TGCGCCAGCAGTGACTCGGGGCCGAACACTGAAGCTTTCTTT
.	once	TRBV11-2	TRBJ2-5	CASSQTTEQTQYF	TGTGCCAGCAGCCAAACGACAGAGCAGACCCAGTACTTC
.	.	TRBV2	TRBJ2-7	CASSEAIEFHYEQYF	TGTGCCAGCAGTGAAGCCATAGAATTTCACTACGAGCAGTACTTC
.	.	TRBV13	TRBJ1-3	CASRGTGSGNTIYF	TGTGCCAGCAGGGGCACAGGCTCTGGAAACACCATATATTTT
TRBD1	.	TRBV5-1	TRBJ2-6	CASSARTGGATGANVLTF	TGCGCCAGCAGCGCTAGGACAGGGGGCGCGACTGGGGCCAACGTCCTGACTTTC
.	.	TRBV6-5	TRBJ2-2	CASRQAPNTGELFF	TGTGCCAGCAGGCAGGCCCCGAACACCGGGGAGCTGTTTTTT
.	.	TRBV5-4	TRBJ2-5	CASSFGLETQYF	TGTGCCAGCAGCTTCGGGCTAGAGACCCAGTACTTC